The 25 T cell receptor beta chains below come from one sample, sequenced in a study of T-cell memory formation after mild COVID-19. TCRdb reanalysed the 5' RACE reads using MiXCR and keeps one entry per CDR3 protein. The sample lists approximately 500,000 distinct CDR3 sequences, 20% to 25% occurring once. The material sequenced was PBMCs or a T cell subset sorted from them (not recorded which). These receptors were obtained from an adult woman who had mild COVID-19 (a few samples of this study predate the infection). Cell type and time point are not known.

This rearrangement joins TRBV5-1 to TRBJ2-5; D is ambiguous. The germline V gene encodes CDR1 SGHRS and CDR2 YFSETQ. This CDR3 has 13 amino acids. Trimming took off 2 bases at V and 5 bases at J, with 10 bases between the two ends. DNA of the CDR3: TGCGCCAGCAGCTTTATTGTTGGGGAGACCCAGTACTTC. This codes for CASSFIVGETQYF.

This clonotype was counted a few times. CDR3 sequence reads: CATEGSWNTGELFF. CDR3 DNA sequence: TGTGCCACCGAGGGTAGCTGGAACACCGGGGAGCTGTTTTTT. The chain recombines TRBV24-1 with TRBJ2-2; D possibly corresponds to TRBD2 (5 bases). This CDR3 has 14 amino acids. Trimming cost V 9 bases and J 1 base, with 11 bases left between them. The germline V gene encodes CDR1 KGHDR and CDR2 SFDVKD.

Only a few counts were recorded for this clonotype. The rearrangement links TRBV6-5 to TRBJ1-1, with 8 bases aligning to TRBD1. The CDR3 has 17 amino acids. With 2 bases clipped from V and 1 base from J, the junction kept 9 bases outside the gene matches. CDR1 is MNHEY and CDR2 is SVGAGI in the germline V gene. The CDR3 coding sequence is TGTGCCAGCAGTTACGAGGACAGGGCGGATCAGAACACTGAAGCTTTCTTT. Protein product: CASSYEDRADQNTEAFF.

This clonotype was found a few times. A read error is likely, as this CDR3 ends without the conserved phenylalanine or tryptophan. No DNA is shown, since the ends of the CDR3 on it are uncertain; the CDR3 is the one TCRdb lists. The chain recombines TRBV10-3 with TRBJ2-1. CDR1 and CDR2 (germline): ENHRY, SYGVKD. 9 amino acids form the CDR3, both terminal residues included. Here the CDR3 reads CAISGPRYI.

V is TRBV7-9 and J is TRBJ1-1; D uncertain. The CDR3 consists of 14 residues. Germline V gives CDR1 SEHNR, CDR2 FQNEAQ (reference sequence). The V end lost 2 bases, the J end lost 1 base, and 8 bases lay between the germline ends. The CDR3 protein is CASSLSAGNTEAFF. In nucleotides, the CDR3 is TGTGCCAGCAGCTTATCTGCAGGGAACACTGAAGCTTTCTTT.

J is TRBJ2-5 and V is TRBV7-2; D is perhaps TRBD2 (6 bases). V was clipped by 4 bases and J by 3 bases, with 12 bases between them. The CDR3 has 14 amino acids. The germline CDR1 and CDR2 sequences are SGHTA and FQGNSA. CDR3 protein: CASSSLGGKETQYF. As DNA, the CDR3 is TGTGCCAGCAGCTCCCTCGGGGGTAAAGAGACCCAGTACTTC.

This clonotype was observed many times. The V call is TRBV6-2 or TRBV6-3, the J call TRBJ2-1, with 7 bases identical to TRBD2. The CDR3 runs to 16 residues. The V segment lost 7 bases and the J segment 3 bases; nucleotides outside the gene matches: 12. In germline, CDR1 is MNHEY, CDR2 SVGEGT. As DNA, the CDR3 is TGTGCCAGCACCATCTTCAGAGGACTAGGCTACAATGAGCAGTTCTTC. It yields the protein CASTIFRGLGYNEQFF.

The CDR3 coding sequence is TGCAGTGCTTACGCGGGCCGCCTCTCTGGAAACACCATATATTTT. It is translated as CSAYAGRLSGNTIYF. The chain carries TRBV20-1 and TRBJ1-3; D is unclear. Trimming took off 5 bases at V and 0 bases at J, with 14 bases between the two ends. Germline-derived CDR1 and CDR2 are DFQATT and SNEGSKA (reference sequence). The CDR3 consists of 15 residues.

The chain links TRBV25-1 to TRBJ1-5; 9 bases line up with TRBD1. The CDR3 consists of 14 residues. Trimming removed 8 bases from V and 4 bases from J; junction bases left unmatched: 6. Germline V gene sequence: CDR1 MGHDK, CDR2 SYGVNS. The CDR3 sequence is CASAGTGPNQPQHF. The CDR3 coding sequence is TGTGCCAGCGCAGGGACAGGGCCTAATCAGCCCCAGCATTTT.

This clonotype occurred once. The chain uses TRBV9 and TRBJ2-5; D could derive from TRBD1 or TRBD2 (5 bases each). The V end was cut by 3 bases, the J end by 6 bases, with 18 bases between. The CDR3 totals 15 residues. Per germline, CDR1 SGDLS and CDR2 YYNGEE. CDR3 protein: CASSAARGPGKTQYF. The CDR3 nucleotides are TGTGCCAGCAGCGCCGCACGGGGCCCTGGGAAGACCCAGTACTTC.

This chain joins TRBV29-1 and TRBJ2-2; 10 nucleotides agree with TRBD2. Germline values: CDR1 SQVTM, CDR2 ANQGSEA. V dropped 6 bases and J dropped 9; count of bases not matched to a gene: 13. The CDR3 is 15 amino acids. The CDR3 spells CSVSPSGSPIRELFF. For the CDR3, the DNA is TGCAGCGTAAGCCCTAGCGGGAGCCCGATTAGGGAGCTGTTTTTT.

The rearrangement links TRBV27 to TRBJ2-7; TRBD1 might be the D (5 bases). Between the trimmed V and J ends, which lost 5 bases and 3 bases, there was a span of 11 bases. The CDR3 is 13 residues long. Per the germline V gene, CDR1 is MNHEY and CDR2 is SMNVEV (reference sequence). CDR3: CASSKTAIYEQYF. DNA of the CDR3: TGTGCCAGCAGTAAGACAGCGATCTACGAGCAGTACTTC.

This clonotype was detected only a few times. The rearrangement links TRBV5-1 to TRBJ1-1; TRBD1 aligns across 8 bases. Trimming cost V 0 bases and J 0 bases; bases outside gene matches: 1. CDR3 length equals 15 residues. Per germline, CDR1 SGHRS and CDR2 YFSETQ. The CDR3 region has the DNA TGCGCCAGCAGCTTGGGGACAGGGATGAACACTGAAGCTTTCTTT. Residues: CASSLGTGMNTEAFF.

This clonotype was recorded a few times. The V gene is TRBV19, the J gene TRBJ2-6; possibly TRBD2 for D (6 bases). Trimming cost V 7 bases and J 0 bases, with 10 bases left between them. Germline values: CDR1 LNHDA, CDR2 SQIVND (reference sequence). CDR3 size: 15 residues. The CDR3 DNA follows: TGTGCCAGTACCCTAGCGTACTCTGGGGCCAACGTCCTGACTTTC. Amino acid sequence: CASTLAYSGANVLTF.

There are a few counts of this clonotype. The V call is TRBV6-5, the J call TRBJ2-1; D gene ambiguous. Between the trimmed V and J ends, which lost 2 bases and 10 bases, there was a span of 12 bases. The CDR3 runs to 13 residues. Per the germline V gene, CDR1 is MNHEY and CDR2 is SVGAGI. The CDR3, as DNA: TGTGCCAGCAGTTACAAGGTGGCAGACGAGCAGTTCTTC. Translation gives CASSYKVADEQFF.

V and J are TRBV12-3 or TRBV12-4 and TRBJ2-2; TRBD1 agrees at 7 bases. J was trimmed by 6 bases and V by 8 bases; bases with no gene match: 12. The CDR3 is 15 residues long. This CDR3 reads CASLHERGLSGELFF. In DNA form, the CDR3 reads TGTGCCAGCCTTCATGAGAGGGGGCTTTCCGGGGAGCTGTTTTTT.

The chain carries TRBV5-1 and TRBJ1-1; D gene ambiguous. Trimming took off 6 bases at V and 1 base at J, with 10 bases between the two ends. This CDR3 region has 13 residues. CDR1 SGHRS and CDR2 YFSETQ come from the germline V gene. The CDR3 sequence is CASTKKTNTEAFF. CDR3 nucleotide sequence: TGCGCCAGCACCAAGAAGACGAACACTGAAGCTTTCTTT.

This clonotype has only a few counts. J is TRBJ2-7 and V is TRBV20-1; 10 bases align to TRBD2. The CDR3 covers 15 residues. Germline CDR1 DFQATT, CDR2 SNEGSKA (reference sequence). V shed 3 bases and J 2 bases; nucleotides not matched to a gene: 7. The CDR3 reads CSASVLSGRAYEQYF. The CDR3 bases are TGCAGTGCTAGCGTTCTCAGCGGGAGGGCCTACGAGCAGTACTTC.

The V and J genes are TRBV7-9 and TRBJ1-2; the D gene is possibly TRBD1 (5 bases). The germline gives CDR1 SEHNR, CDR2 FQNEAQ (reference sequence). The CDR3 loop spans 14 amino acids. The germline V and J ends were trimmed by 5 bases and 8 bases, with 18 bases remaining between them. The CDR3 DNA is TGTGCCAGCAGCCGACCCAACGGGGCACGAGGCTACACCTTC. Translated: CASSRPNGARGYTF.

The V and J genes are TRBV3-1 and TRBJ2-2; D might be TRBD1 (6 bases). Germline CDR1 and CDR2: LGHDT and YNNKEL (reference sequence). This CDR3 spans 16 amino acids. Trimming stripped 4 bases from V and 4 bases from J, with 16 bases between. DNA of the CDR3: TGTGCCAGCAGCCCAGTAGGACAGTCCGCCACCGGGGAGCTGTTTTTT. Protein: CASSPVGQSATGELFF.

This rearrangement joins TRBV12-3 or TRBV12-4 to TRBJ1-5; maybe TRBD1 (5 bases). Trimming took off 3 bases at V and 2 bases at J, with 14 bases between the two ends. The CDR3 has 16 amino acids. The CDR3 bases are TGTGCCAGCAGTTTTCGAGGGGCTCAAGGCAATCAGCCCCAGCATTTT. It codes for CASSFRGAQGNQPQHF.

The chain links TRBV5-1 to TRBJ2-7; TRBD1 is a possible D gene (5 bases). The CDR3 totals 14 residues. Germline-derived CDR1 and CDR2 are SGHRS and YFSETQ. Trimming took off 0 bases at V and 6 bases at J, with 13 bases between the two ends. CDR3 coding DNA: TGCGCCAGCAGCTTGGCCGGGCAGGGTTTCGAGCAGTACTTC. This encodes CASSLAGQGFEQYF.

J is TRBJ1-2 and V is TRBV20-1, with no clear D. CDR3 size: 13 residues. In germline, CDR1 is DFQATT, CDR2 SNEGSKA (reference sequence). The CDR3 reads CRSPFPMNYGYTF. Here the CDR3 DNA reads TGCAGGTCCCCCTTTCCCATGAACTATGGCTACACCTTC.

This clonotype was found a few times. The CDR3 DNA reads as TGTGCCAGCAGAGAAGCGGGGGCCCGCCGGAACGAGCAGTACTTC. Protein: CASREAGARRNEQYF. V and J are TRBV6-4 and TRBJ2-7; TRBD2 matches at 8 bases. Germline V gene lookup returns CDR1 MRHNA and CDR2 SNTAGT. Trimming removed 6 bases from V and 5 bases from J; junction bases left unmatched: 12. The CDR3 runs 15 residues.

This clonotype occurred a few times. The chain employs TRBV6-2 or TRBV6-3 and TRBJ1-1; D is perhaps TRBD1 (5 bases). V lost 6 bases and J 5 bases, leaving 16 bases between the germline ends. This CDR3 is 14 amino acids long. Germline V CDR1 and CDR2: MNHEY, SVGEGT. CDR3 loop: CASSRTSPGTEAFF. CDR3 nucleotide sequence: TGTGCCAGCAGCCGAACCAGTCCAGGGACTGAAGCTTTCTTT.